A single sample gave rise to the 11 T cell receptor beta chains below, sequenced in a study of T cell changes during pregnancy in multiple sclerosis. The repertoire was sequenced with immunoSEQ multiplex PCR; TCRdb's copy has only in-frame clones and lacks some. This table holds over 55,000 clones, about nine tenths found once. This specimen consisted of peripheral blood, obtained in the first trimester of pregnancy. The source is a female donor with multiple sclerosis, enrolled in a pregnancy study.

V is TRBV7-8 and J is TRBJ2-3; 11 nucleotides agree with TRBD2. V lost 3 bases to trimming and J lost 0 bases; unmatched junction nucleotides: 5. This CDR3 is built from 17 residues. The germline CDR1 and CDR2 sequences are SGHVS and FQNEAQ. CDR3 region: CASSLGGLADSTDTQYF. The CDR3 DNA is TGTGCCAGCAGCTTGGGGGGACTAGCGGATAGCACAGATACGCAGTATTTT.

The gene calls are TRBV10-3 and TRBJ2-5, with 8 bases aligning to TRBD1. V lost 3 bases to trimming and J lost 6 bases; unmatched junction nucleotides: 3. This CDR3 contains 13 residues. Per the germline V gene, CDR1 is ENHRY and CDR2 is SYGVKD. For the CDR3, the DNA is TGTGCCATCAGTGATACAGGGGGAAAGACCCAGTACTTC. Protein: CAISDTGGKTQYF.

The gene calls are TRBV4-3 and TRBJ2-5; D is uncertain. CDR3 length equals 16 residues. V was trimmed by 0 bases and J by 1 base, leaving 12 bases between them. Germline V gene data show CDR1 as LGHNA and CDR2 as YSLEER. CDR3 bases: TGCGCCAGCAGCCAAGAGGCAACATGGCCCCAAGAGACCCAGTACTTC. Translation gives CASSQEATWPQETQYF.

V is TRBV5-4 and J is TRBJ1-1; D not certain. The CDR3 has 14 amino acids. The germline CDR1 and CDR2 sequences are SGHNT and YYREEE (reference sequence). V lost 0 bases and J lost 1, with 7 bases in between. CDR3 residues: CASSLGQKNTEAFF. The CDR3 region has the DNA TGTGCCAGCAGCTTGGGGCAGAAGAACACTGAAGCTTTCTTT. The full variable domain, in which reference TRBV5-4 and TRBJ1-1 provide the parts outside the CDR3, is ETGVTQSPTHLIKTRGQQVTLRCSSQSGHNTVSWYQQALGQGPQFIFQYYREEENGRGNFPPRFSGLQFPNYSSELNVNALELDDSALYLCASSLGQKNTEAFFGQGTRLTVV.

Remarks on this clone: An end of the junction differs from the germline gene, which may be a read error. The CDR3, as DNA: TGTGCCAGCAGCTTAGGCCTTGGGTGGGGACAATCATTTTACTTC. Its protein product is CASSLGLGWGQSFYF. The chain uses TRBV13 and TRBJ1-2, with D perhaps matching TRBD1 (6 bases). Looked up from germline, CDR1 is PRHDT and CDR2 is FYEKMQ (reference sequence). This CDR3 has 15 residues.

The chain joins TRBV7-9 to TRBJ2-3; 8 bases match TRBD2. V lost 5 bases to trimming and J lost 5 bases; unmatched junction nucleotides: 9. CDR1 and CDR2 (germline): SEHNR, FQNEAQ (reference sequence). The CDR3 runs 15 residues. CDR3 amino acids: CASSKREGRKDTQYF. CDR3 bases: TGTGCCAGCAGCAAACGGGAGGGGAGGAAAGATACGCAGTATTTT.

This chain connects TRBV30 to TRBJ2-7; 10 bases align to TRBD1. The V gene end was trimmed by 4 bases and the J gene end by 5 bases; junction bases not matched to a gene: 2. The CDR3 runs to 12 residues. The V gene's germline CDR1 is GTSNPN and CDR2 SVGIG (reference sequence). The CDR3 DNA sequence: TGTGCCTGGACGGGACAGGGGCACGAGCAGTACTTC. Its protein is CAWTGQGHEQYF.

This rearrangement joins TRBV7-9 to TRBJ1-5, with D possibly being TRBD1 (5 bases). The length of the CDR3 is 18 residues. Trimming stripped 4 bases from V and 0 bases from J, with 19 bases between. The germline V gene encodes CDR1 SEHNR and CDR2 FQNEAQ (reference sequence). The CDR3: CASSSGGGITNSNQPQHF. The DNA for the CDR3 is TGTGCCAGCAGCTCCGGGGGGGGAATTACTAATAGCAATCAGCCCCAGCATTTT.

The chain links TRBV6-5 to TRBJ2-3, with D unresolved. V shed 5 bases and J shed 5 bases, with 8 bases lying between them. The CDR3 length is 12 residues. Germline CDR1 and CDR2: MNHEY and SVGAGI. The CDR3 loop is CASSDHRDTQYF. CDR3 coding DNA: TGTGCCAGCAGTGACCACAGAGATACGCAGTATTTT.

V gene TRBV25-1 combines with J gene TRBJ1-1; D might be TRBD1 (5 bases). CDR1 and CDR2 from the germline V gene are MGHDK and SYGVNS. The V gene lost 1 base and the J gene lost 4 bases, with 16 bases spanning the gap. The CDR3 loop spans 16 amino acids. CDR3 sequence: CASSESPPGPATEAFF. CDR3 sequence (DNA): TGTGCCAGCAGTGAATCTCCCCCAGGGCCCGCCACTGAAGCTTTCTTT. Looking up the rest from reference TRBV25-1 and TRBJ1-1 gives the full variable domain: EADIYQTPRYLVIGTGKKITLECSQTMGHDKMYWYQQDPGMELHLIHYSYGVNSTEKGDLSSESTVSRIRTEHFPLTLESARPSHTSQYLCASSESPPGPATEAFFGQGTRLTVV.

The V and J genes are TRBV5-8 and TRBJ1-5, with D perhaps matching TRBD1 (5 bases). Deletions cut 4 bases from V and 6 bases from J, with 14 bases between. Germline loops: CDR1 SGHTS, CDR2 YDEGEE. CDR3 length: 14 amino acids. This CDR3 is CASSLGGGGQPQHF. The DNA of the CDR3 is TGTGCCAGCAGCCTCGGGGGAGGAGGTCAGCCCCAGCATTTT. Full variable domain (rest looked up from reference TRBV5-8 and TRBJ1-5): EAGVTQSPTHLIKTRGQQATLRCSPISGHTSVYWYQQALGLGLQFLLWYDEGEERNRGNFPPRFSGRQFPNYSSELNVNALELEDSALYLCASSLGGGGQPQHFGDGTRLSIL.